Listed below are T cell receptor beta chains from one sample, sequenced in a study of cytomegalovirus exposure and HLA in healthy donors. The method was immunoSEQ multiplex PCR; TCRdb's version includes in-frame clones alone and lacks a portion of them. The listing records roughly 76,000 clones. Sequencing was carried out using PBMCs. Every receptor here comes from a female donor in good health and CMV-seropositive. CDR3s include the opening cysteine and the closing phenylalanine or tryptophan. A D gene is named only where the DNA matches it firmly.

j_call d_call v_call cdr3_aa cdr3_nt
TRBJ2-2 - TRBV5-1 CASSEQGNGELFF TGCGCCAGCAGCGAACAGGGTAACGGGGAGCTGTTTTTT
TRBJ2-5 TRBD2 TRBV6-5 CASSSPGVAGKETQYF TGTGCCAGCAGTTCCCCCGGGGTAGCGGGGAAAGAGACCCAGTACTTC
TRBJ2-7 TRBD2 TRBV4-1 CASSQRAASGSGDEQYF TGCGCCAGCAGCCAACGGGCGGCTAGCGGGAGCGGAGACGAGCAGTACTTC
TRBJ2-1 - TRBV4-3 CASSQAWGSGHNEQFF TGCGCCAGCAGCCAAGCCTGGGGGAGCGGGCACAATGAGCAGTTCTTC
TRBJ1-5 TRBD1 TRBV7-9 CASSFSPDRGERPQHF TGTGCCAGCAGCTTCTCGCCAGACAGGGGTGAACGGCCCCAGCATTTT
TRBJ2-3 - TRBV6-5 CASSLTETDTQYF TGTGCCAGCAGTCTGACTGAAACAGATACGCAGTATTTT
TRBJ2-7 TRBD1 TRBV4-2 CASSQDPGQTSYEQYF TGTGCCAGCAGCCAAGATCCGGGACAGACCTCCTACGAGCAGTACTTC
TRBJ2-2 TRBD1 TRBV19 CASSSGQGAGTGELFF TGTGCCAGTAGTTCGGGGCAGGGGGCGGGCACCGGGGAGCTGTTTTTT
TRBJ2-4 - TRBV7-2 CASSLLQGNIQYF TGTGCCAGCAGCTTACTGCAGGGAAACATTCAGTACTTC
TRBJ2-3 TRBD2 TRBV7-8 CASSWMGLADTDTQYF TGTGCCAGCAGCTGGATGGGACTAGCGGACACAGATACGCAGTATTTT
TRBJ2-2 - TRBV7-3 CASSLNGGGGITGELFF TGTGCCAGCAGCTTAAACGGGGGCGGGGGCATCACCGGGGAGCTGTTTTTT
TRBJ1-5 TRBD1 TRBV10-1 CASSSGTGANQPQHF TGCGCCAGCAGCTCCGGGACAGGGGCTAATCAGCCCCAGCATTTT
TRBJ1-2 TRBD1 TRBV28 CASSRQGAHYGYTF TGTGCCAGCAGCCGACAGGGGGCGCACTATGGCTACACCTTC
TRBJ1-1 TRBD1 TRBV19 CASSDRGLAFF TGTGCCAGTTCTGACAGGGGACTCGCTTTCTTT
TRBJ2-3 TRBD2 TRBV18 CASSPRLAEGTDTQYF TGTGCCAGCTCACCACGGCTAGCGGAAGGCACAGATACGCAGTATTTT
TRBJ1-1 - TRBV18 CASSLSGVGDTEAFF TGTGCCAGCTCACTCTCAGGGGTGGGGGACACTGAAGCTTTCTTT
TRBJ1-6 - TRBV4-3 CASSQEPRVSSYNSPLHF TGCGCCAGCAGCCAAGAGCCGCGCGTGAGCTCCTATAATTCACCCCTCCACTTT
TRBJ1-2 - TRBV9 CASSSSGGGVGGYTF TGTGCCAGCAGCTCAAGCGGGGGGGGCGTCGGGGGCTACACCTTC
TRBJ2-5 - TRBV30 CAWSPTVETQYF TGTGCCTGGAGCCCCACGGTGGAGACCCAGTACTTC
TRBJ1-1 - TRBV7-9 CASSLDRDTEAFF TGTGCCAGCAGCTTAGACAGGGATACTGAAGCTTTCTTT
TRBJ1-1 TRBD1 TRBV29-1 CSVEGDRAVNTEAFF TGCAGCGTTGAAGGAGACAGGGCAGTGAACACTGAAGCTTTCTTT
TRBJ2-3 - TRBV19 CATVPPEAGHTDTQYF TGTGCCACTGTACCTCCGGAGGCGGGGCACACAGATACGCAGTATTTT
TRBJ1-2 - TRBV2 CASRSRGGAGGYTF TGTGCCAGCAGATCCCGGGGGGGGGCGGGAGGCTACACCTTC
TRBJ1-5 - TRBV6-5 CASSYSRDQPQHF TGTGCCAGCAGTTACTCGCGGGATCAGCCCCAGCATTTT
TRBJ2-7 TRBD1 TRBV19 CASRPGQVFGEQYF TGTGCCAGTAGGCCGGGACAGGTTTTTGGAGAGCAGTACTTC
TRBJ2-7 - TRBV6-5 CASSYVAGVYEQYF TGTGCCAGCAGTTACGTGGCAGGGGTCTACGAGCAGTACTTC
TRBJ1-5 - TRBV28 CASSRGGTDQPQHF TGTGCCAGCAGTCGCGGAGGGACTGATCAGCCCCAGCATTTT
TRBJ1-5 - TRBV30 CAWSGTFLGPQHF TGTGCCTGGAGTGGGACATTCCTAGGGCCCCAGCATTTT
TRBJ1-2 TRBD1 TRBV18 CASSPGQGNYGYTF TGTGCCAGCTCCCCTGGACAGGGTAACTATGGCTACACCTTC
TRBJ1-1 - TRBV30 CAWSQAVFEAFF TGTGCCTGGAGCCAAGCCGTGTTTGAAGCTTTCTTT
TRBJ2-7 - TRBV19 CASRGPVAYEQYF TGTGCCAGTAGGGGCCCGGTCGCGTACGAGCAGTACTTC
TRBJ2-2 TRBD2 TRBV7-2 CASSLAAGGYGTGELFF TGTGCCAGCAGCTTAGCAGCGGGAGGATACGGCACCGGGGAGCTGTTTTTT
TRBJ1-3 - TRBV5-1 CASSPNAGGPLTGNTIYF TGCGCCAGCAGCCCCAACGCGGGCGGGCCTTTGACTGGAAACACCATATATTTT
TRBJ2-1 - TRBV7-9 CASGAVAAGDEQFF TGTGCCAGCGGTGCGGTAGCTGCAGGGGATGAGCAGTTCTTC
TRBJ2-5 TRBD2 TRBV4-3 CASSPSSGFWAQETQYF TGCGCCAGCAGCCCTTCTAGCGGCTTTTGGGCTCAAGAGACCCAGTACTTC
TRBJ2-7 - TRBV20-1 CSARSAGEQYF TGCAGTGCTAGGTCAGCAGGCGAGCAGTACTTC
TRBJ1-4 TRBD1 TRBV7-9 CASSLLQGAGEKLFF TGTGCCAGCAGCTTGCTACAGGGGGCAGGGGAAAAACTGTTTTTT
TRBJ1-6 - TRBV5-4 CASSLEPNSPLHF TGTGCCAGCAGCTTGGAGCCGAATTCACCCCTCCACTTT
TRBJ1-5 TRBD1 TRBV6-5 CASSPVDRGGQPQHF TGTGCCAGCAGCCCGGTGGACAGGGGAGGTCAGCCCCAGCATTTT
TRBJ2-3 TRBD1 TRBV6-1 CASRGDSIPDTQYF TGTGCCAGCAGAGGGGACAGCATCCCAGATACGCAGTATTTT
TRBJ1-4 - TRBV25-1 CASSEYAPGREGEKLFF TGTGCCAGCAGTGAATACGCCCCGGGTCGGGAAGGTGAAAAACTGTTTTTT
TRBJ2-7 - TRBV7-9 CASSSIPQAYEQYF TGTGCCAGCAGCTCGATCCCCCAGGCCTACGAGCAGTACTTC
TRBJ2-3 TRBD2 TRBV27 CASSQGWGLAENTDTQYF TGTGCCAGCAGTCAAGGGTGGGGACTAGCGGAAAACACAGATACGCAGTATTTT
TRBJ1-2 TRBD1 TRBV6-5 CASRKTGVYGYTF TGTGCCAGCAGAAAAACAGGGGTATATGGCTACACCTTC
TRBJ1-2 TRBD1 TRBV29-1 CSVQGAWGYTF TGCAGCGTGCAGGGGGCTTGGGGCTACACCTTC
TRBJ1-1 TRBD1 TRBV30 CAWAETGGLMNTEAFF TGTGCCTGGGCCGAGACAGGGGGTCTCATGAACACTGAAGCTTTCTTT
TRBJ2-7 - TRBV28 CASSFAYEQYF TGTGCCAGCAGTTTCGCGTACGAGCAGTACTTC
TRBJ1-1 TRBD1 TRBV29-1 CSERRQGDTEAFF TGCAGCGAGAGAAGACAGGGCGACACTGAAGCTTTCTTT
TRBJ2-3 - TRBV13 CASSLGPLVGRGTDTQYF TGTGCCAGCAGCTTAGGCCCCCTCGTAGGGAGAGGCACAGATACGCAGTATTTT
TRBJ2-1 - TRBV4-1 CASSLRETYNEQFF TGCGCCAGCAGCCTCCGGGAGACCTACAATGAGCAGTTCTTC
TRBJ2-3 - TRBV4-1 CASSQRGSTDTQYF TGCGCCAGCAGCCAAAGAGGATCGACAGATACGCAGTATTTT
TRBJ1-1 TRBD1 TRBV27 CASSPTGTGPGDTEAFF TGTGCCAGCAGTCCGACCGGGACAGGGCCTGGGGACACTGAAGCTTTCTTT